This T cell receptor (beta chain) was obtained from a study of identical twins. Findings and caveats of the study: There was an excess of low generation probability in the out-of-frame alpha sequences that twins shared.

A universal primer site arose from template switching, and cDNA bore unique molecular identifiers. MiXCR, run by TCRdb on the 5' RACE reads, gives a single entry per CDR3 protein. The sample includes roughly 720,000 distinct CDR3 sequences, approximately 18% of them seen just once. This clonotype has only a few counts. Its cognate antigen is unknown. The CDR3 runs to 13 residues. Per germline, CDR1 SQVTM and CDR2 ANQGSEA. The V and J ends lost 3 bases and 3 bases respectively, with 10 bases between them. This sample was also put to use in a study of T cells expressing NK-cell markers. Turning to that study: The study found dominant NKG2C+ clonotypes at about 1.0-8% of CD8+ T cells in over 5 donors.

The sample taken for sequencing was PBMCs. The receptor comes from a woman between 18 and 29 years old in good health. The V gene is TRBV29-1, the J gene TRBJ2-3; D not resolved. The CDR3 DNA sequence: TGCAGCGTTGATTTCCAGACTACAGATACGCAGTATTTT. This encodes CSVDFQTTDTQYF.